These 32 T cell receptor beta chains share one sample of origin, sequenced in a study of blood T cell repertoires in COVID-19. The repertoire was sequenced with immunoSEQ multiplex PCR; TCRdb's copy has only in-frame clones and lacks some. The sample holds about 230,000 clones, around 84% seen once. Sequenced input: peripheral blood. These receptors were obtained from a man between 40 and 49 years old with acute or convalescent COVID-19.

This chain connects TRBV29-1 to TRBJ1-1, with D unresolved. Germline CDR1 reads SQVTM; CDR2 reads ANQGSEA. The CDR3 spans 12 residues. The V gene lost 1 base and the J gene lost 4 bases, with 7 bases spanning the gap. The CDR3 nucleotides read TGCAGCGTTGAAGCAGTTACCACTGAAGCTTTCTTT. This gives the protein CSVEAVTTEAFF.

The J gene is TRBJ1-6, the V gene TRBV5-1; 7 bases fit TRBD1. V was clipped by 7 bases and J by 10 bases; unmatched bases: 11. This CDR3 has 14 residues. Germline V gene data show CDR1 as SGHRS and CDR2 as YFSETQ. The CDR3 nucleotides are TGCGCCAGCCGGTTAGACAGGGAACGCTCACCCCTCCACTTT. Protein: CASRLDRERSPLHF.

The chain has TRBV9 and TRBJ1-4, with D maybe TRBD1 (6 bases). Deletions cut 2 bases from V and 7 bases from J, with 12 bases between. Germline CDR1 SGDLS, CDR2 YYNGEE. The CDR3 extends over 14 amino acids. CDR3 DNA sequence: TGTGCCAGCAGCGTCGGGACAACGGGTGAAAAACTGTTTTTT. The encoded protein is CASSVGTTGEKLFF.

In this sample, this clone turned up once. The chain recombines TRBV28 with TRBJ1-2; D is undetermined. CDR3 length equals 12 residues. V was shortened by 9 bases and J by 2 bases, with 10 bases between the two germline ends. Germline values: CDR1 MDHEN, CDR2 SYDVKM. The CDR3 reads CASGRGNYGYTF. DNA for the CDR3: TGTGCCAGTGGCCGGGGAAACTATGGCTACACCTTC.

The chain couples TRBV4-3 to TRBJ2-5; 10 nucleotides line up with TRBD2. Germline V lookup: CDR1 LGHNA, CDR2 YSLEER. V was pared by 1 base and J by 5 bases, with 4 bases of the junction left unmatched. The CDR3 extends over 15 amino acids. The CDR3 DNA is TGCGCCAGCAGCCAAGTAGCGGGGGGATCTGAGACCCAGTACTTC. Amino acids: CASSQVAGGSETQYF.

CDR3: CASSLQGIGEKLFF. The CDR3, as DNA: TGTGCCAGCAGCTTACAGGGAATAGGGGAAAAACTGTTTTTT. The V and J genes are TRBV5-6 and TRBJ1-4; the D gene is possibly TRBD1 (6 bases). V shed 2 bases and J shed 8 bases, with 13 bases lying between them. The CDR3 spans 14 residues. Germline-derived CDR1 and CDR2 are SGHDT and YYEEEE.

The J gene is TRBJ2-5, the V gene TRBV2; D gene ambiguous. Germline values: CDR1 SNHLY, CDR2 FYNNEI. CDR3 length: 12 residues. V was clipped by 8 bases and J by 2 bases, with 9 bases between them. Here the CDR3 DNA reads TGTGCCAGCGCGACTGAGCAAGAGACCCAGTACTTC. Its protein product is CASATEQETQYF.

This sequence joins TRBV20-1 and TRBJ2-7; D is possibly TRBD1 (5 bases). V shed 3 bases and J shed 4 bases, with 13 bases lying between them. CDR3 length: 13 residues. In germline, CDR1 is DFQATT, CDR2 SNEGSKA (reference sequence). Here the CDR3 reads CSASSDRKYEQYF. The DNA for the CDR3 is TGCAGTGCTAGTTCCGACAGAAAGTACGAGCAGTACTTC.

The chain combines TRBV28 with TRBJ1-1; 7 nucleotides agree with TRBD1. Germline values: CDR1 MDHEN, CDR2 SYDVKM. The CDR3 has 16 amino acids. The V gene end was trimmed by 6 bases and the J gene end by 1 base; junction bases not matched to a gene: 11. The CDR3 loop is CASSTGTDLPNTEAFF. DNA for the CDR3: TGTGCCAGCAGCACCGGGACAGACCTTCCGAACACTGAAGCTTTCTTT. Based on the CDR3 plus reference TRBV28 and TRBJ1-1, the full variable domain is DVKVTQSSRYLVKRTGEKVFLECVQDMDHENMFWYRQDPGLGLRLIYFSYDVKMKEKGDIPEGYSVSREKKERFSLILESASTNQTSMYLCASSTGTDLPNTEAFFGQGTRLTVV.

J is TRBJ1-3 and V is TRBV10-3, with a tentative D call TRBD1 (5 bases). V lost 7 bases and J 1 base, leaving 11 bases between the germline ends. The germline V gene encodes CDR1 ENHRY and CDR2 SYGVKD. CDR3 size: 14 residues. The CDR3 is CAIIGHSSGNTIYF. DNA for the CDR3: TGTGCCATCATCGGACATTCTTCTGGAAACACCATATATTTT.

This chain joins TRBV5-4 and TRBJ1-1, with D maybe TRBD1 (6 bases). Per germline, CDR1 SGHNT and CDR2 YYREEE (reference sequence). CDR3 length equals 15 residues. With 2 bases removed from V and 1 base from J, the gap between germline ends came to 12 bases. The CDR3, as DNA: TGTGCCAGCAGCTTCCCGGGGGGCAAGAACACTGAAGCTTTCTTT. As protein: CASSFPGGKNTEAFF.

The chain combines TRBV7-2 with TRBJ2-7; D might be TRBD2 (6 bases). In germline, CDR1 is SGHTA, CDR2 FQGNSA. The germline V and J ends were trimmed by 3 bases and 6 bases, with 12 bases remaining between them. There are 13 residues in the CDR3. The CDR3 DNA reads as TGTGCCAGCAGCTTGGAGCTAGCGAGCGAGCAGTACTTC. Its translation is CASSLELASEQYF.

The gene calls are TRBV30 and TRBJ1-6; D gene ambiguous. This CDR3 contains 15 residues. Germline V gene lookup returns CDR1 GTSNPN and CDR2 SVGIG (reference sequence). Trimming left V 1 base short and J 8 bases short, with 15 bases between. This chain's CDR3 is CAWSGREGRYSPLHF. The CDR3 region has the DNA TGTGCCTGGAGTGGTCGGGAGGGAAGATATTCACCCCTCCACTTT.

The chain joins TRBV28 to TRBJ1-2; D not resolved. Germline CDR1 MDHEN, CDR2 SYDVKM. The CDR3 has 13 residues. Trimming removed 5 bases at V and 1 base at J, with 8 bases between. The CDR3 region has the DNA TGTGCCAGCAGTACCCGACATAACTATGGCTACACCTTC. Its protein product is CASSTRHNYGYTF.

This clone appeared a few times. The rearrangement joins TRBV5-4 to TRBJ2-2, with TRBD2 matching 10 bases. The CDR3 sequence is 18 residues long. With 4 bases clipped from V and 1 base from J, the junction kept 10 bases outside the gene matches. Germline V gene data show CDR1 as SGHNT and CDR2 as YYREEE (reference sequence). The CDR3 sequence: CASSPPASGGGNTGELFF. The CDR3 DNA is TGTGCCAGCAGCCCTCCGGCTAGCGGGGGAGGGAACACCGGGGAGCTGTTTTTT.

CDR3: CASSKPIRQGQTEQFF. CDR3 DNA: TGTGCCAGCAGCAAACCAATCCGACAGGGGCAAACTGAGCAGTTCTTC. This chain connects TRBV21-1 to TRBJ2-1; the table's D call, TRBD1, was not checked against the DNA. TRBV21-1 is designated a pseudogene. This CDR3 comprises 16 residues.

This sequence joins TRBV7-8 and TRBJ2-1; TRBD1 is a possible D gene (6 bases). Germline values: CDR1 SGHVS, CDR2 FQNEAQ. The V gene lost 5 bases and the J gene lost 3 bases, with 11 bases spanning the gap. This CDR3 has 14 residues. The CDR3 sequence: CASSTGFYYNEQFF. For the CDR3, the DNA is TGTGCCAGCAGCACAGGGTTTTACTACAATGAGCAGTTCTTC.

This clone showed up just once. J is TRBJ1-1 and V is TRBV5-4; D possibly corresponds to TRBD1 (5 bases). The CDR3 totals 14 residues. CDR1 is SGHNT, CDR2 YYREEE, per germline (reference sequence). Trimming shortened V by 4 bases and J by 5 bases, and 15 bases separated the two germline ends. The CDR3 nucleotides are TGTGCCAGCAGCCCTGGAGGGGTTGGGACTGAAGCTTTCTTT. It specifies CASSPGGVGTEAFF.

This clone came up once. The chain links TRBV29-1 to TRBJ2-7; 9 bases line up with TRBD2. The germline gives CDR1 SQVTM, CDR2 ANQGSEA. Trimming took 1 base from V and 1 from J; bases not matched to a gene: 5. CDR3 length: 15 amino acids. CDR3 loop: CSVEAERGVSYEQYF. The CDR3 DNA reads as TGCAGCGTTGAAGCTGAGCGGGGGGTTTCCTACGAGCAGTACTTC.

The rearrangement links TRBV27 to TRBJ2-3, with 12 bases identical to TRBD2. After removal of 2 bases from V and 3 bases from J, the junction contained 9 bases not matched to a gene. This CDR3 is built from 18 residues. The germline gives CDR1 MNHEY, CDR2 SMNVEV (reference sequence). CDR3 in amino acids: CASSLGASGGGRTDTQYF. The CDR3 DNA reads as TGTGCCAGCAGTTTAGGAGCTAGCGGGGGGGGCAGAACAGATACGCAGTATTTT.

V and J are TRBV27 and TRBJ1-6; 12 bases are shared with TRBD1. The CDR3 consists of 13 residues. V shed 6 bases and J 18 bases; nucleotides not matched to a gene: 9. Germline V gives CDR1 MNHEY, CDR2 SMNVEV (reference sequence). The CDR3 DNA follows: TGTGCCAGCAGCGCGGGACAGGGGGCATCCCCCCACTTT. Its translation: CASSAGQGASPHF.

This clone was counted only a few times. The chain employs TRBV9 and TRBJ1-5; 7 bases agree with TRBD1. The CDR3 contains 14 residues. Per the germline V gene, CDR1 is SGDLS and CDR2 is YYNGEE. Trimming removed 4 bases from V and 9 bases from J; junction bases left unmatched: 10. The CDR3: CASSPTGEGRPQHF. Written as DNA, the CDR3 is TGTGCCAGCAGCCCTACAGGGGAAGGAAGGCCCCAGCATTTT.

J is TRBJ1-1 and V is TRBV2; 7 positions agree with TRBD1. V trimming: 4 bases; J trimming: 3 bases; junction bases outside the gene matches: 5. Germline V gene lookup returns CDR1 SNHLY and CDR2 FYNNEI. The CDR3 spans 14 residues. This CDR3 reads CASSVRGRYTEAFF. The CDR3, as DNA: TGTGCCAGCAGTGTAAGGGGGCGGTACACTGAAGCTTTCTTT.

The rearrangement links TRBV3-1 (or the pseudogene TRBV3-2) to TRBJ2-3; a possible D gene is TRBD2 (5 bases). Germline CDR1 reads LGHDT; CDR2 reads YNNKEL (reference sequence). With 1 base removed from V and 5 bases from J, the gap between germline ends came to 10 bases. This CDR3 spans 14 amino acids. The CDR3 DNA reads TGTGCCAGCAGCCAAGGGACTTTCGGAGATACGCAGTATTTT. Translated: CASSQGTFGDTQYF.

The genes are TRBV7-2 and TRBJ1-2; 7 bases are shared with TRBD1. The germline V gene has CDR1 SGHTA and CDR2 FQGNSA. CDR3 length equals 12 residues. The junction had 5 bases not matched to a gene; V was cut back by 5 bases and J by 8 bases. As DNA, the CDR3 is TGTGCCAGCAGCGTCCACAGGGGAGGCTACACCTTC. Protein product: CASSVHRGGYTF. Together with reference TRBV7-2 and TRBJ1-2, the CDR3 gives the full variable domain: GAGVSQSPSNKVTEKGKDVELRCDPISGHTALYWYRQSLGQGLEFLIYFQGNSAPDKSGLPSDRFSAERTGGSVSTLTIQRTQQEDSAVYLCASSVHRGGYTFGSGTRLTVV.

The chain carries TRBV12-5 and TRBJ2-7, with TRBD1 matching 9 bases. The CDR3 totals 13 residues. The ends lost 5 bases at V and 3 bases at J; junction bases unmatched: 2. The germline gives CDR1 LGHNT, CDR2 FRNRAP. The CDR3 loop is CASGLDRGYEQYF. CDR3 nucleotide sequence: TGTGCTAGTGGTCTGGACAGGGGCTACGAGCAGTACTTC.

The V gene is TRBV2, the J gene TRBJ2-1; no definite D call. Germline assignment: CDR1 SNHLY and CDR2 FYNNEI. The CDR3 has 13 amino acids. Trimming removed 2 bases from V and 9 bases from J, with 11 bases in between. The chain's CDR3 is CASSEQFKTEQFF. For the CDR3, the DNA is TGTGCCAGCAGTGAACAGTTCAAAACTGAGCAGTTCTTC.

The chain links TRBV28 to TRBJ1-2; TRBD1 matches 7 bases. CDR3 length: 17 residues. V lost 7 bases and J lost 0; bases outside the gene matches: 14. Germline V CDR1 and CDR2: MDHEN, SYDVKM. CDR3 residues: CASTKRWAGQSNYGYTF. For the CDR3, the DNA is TGTGCCAGCACCAAAAGGTGGGCGGGACAGTCTAACTATGGCTACACCTTC.

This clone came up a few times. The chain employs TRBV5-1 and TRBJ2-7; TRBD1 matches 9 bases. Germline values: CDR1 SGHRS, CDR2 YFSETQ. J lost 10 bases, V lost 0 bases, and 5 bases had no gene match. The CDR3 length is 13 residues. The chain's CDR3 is CASSLDRDREQYF. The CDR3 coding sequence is TGCGCCAGCAGCTTGGATCGGGACAGGGAACAGTACTTC.

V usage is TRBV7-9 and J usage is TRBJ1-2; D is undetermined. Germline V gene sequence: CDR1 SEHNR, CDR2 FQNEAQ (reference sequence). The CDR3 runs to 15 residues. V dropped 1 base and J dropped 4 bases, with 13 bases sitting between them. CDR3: CASSLGGSKSYGYTF. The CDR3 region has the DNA TGTGCCAGCAGCTTAGGAGGGTCGAAGTCCTATGGCTACACCTTC.

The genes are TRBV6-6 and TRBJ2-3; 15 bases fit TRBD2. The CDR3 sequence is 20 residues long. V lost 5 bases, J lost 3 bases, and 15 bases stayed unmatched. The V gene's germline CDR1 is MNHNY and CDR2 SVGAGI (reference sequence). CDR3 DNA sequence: TGTGCCAGCAGTCCTCTCCCCGGACTAGCGGGGGGGCCACAAACAGATACGCAGTATTTT. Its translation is CASSPLPGLAGGPQTDTQYF.

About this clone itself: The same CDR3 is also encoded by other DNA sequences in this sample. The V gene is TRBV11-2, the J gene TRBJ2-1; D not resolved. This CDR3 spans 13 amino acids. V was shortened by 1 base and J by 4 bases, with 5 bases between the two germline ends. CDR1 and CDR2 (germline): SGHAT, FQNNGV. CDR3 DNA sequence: TGTGCCAGCAGCTTAGGTCCGTACAATGAGCAGTTCTTC. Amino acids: CASSLGPYNEQFF.